This T cell receptor (beta chain) was captured in a study of monozygotic twins with inflammatory bowel disease. Whole-study results and caveats: Healthy co-twins exceeded IBD patients in TCRbeta diversity as measured by inverse Simpson. T cell subtypes that differed could not be told apart.

Blood samples, whole and unsorted for T cells, yielded the isolated total RNA. Every TCR library consumed around 3,300 ng of total RNA. TCRdb processed the 5' RACE reads again and assigns one entry to each CDR3 protein, with no DNA. The sample totals around 400,000 distinct CDR3 sequences. On this clonotype itself: Its antigen is not known.

Germline CDR1 and CDR2: KGHDR and SFDVKD. This CDR3 has 12 amino acids. Sequencing was performed on blood. The TCR sequence derives from a human donor with ulcerative colitis or Crohn's disease, or a healthy co-twin of an affected twin (not recorded which). This rearrangement joins TRBV24-1 to TRBJ2-5. The CDR3 loop reads CATRDLAETQYF.